The clone carrying this TCR beta chain was seen many times. Its antigen is undetermined. The data stem from a study of read filtering for tumor transcriptome and immune sequencing. Study at large: The cohort had about 16 men and about 15 women aged roughly 40 to 90, mean around 66 years. Study-level points and caveats: This fraction held mixed bone marrow immune cells after CD138-negative sorting. About 77% of IR-seq clonotypes had a single read, yet these held around 3.3% of reads. Even smaller IR-seq throughput identified most shared clonotypes.

This library used approximately 390 ng RNA and molecular barcoded adaptors spanning alpha/delta and beta/gamma chains. Via MiXCR, TCRdb re-called the reads, giving one row per CDR3 protein. The sample consists of approximately 25,000 distinct CDR3 sequences, roughly 14% of them appearing once. This receptor was identified in a donor aged 40 or over with multiple myeloma. Source material: a population of CD138-negative cells sorted from bone marrow.

CDR3 bases: TGTGCCAGCAGCAATAGCGGGAGCTCCTACAATGAGCAGTTCTTC. It codes for CASSNSGSSYNEQFF. This sequence joins TRBV5-5 and TRBJ2-1, with 9 bases matching TRBD2. Per germline, CDR1 SGHKS and CDR2 YYEKEE (reference sequence). Trimming took 4 bases from V and 0 from J; bases not matched to a gene: 2. The CDR3 runs 15 residues.